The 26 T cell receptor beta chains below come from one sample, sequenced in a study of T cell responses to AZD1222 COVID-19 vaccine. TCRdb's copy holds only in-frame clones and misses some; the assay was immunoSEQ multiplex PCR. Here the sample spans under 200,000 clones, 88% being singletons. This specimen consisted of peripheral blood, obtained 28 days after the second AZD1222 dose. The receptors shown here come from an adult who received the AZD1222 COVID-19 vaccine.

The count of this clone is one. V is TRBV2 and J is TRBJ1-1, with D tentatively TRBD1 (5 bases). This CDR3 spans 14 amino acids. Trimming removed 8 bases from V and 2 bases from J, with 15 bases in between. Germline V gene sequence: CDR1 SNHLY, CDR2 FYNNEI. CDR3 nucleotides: TGTGCCAGCCCGGGGGGGAGGGCCAACACTGAAGCTTTCTTT. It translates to CASPGGRANTEAFF.

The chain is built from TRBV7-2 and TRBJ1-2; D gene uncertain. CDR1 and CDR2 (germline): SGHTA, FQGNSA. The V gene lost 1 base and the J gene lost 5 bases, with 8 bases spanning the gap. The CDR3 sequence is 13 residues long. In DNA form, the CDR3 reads TGTGCCAGCAGCTTAGATGCCGCTTATGGCTACACCTTC. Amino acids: CASSLDAAYGYTF.

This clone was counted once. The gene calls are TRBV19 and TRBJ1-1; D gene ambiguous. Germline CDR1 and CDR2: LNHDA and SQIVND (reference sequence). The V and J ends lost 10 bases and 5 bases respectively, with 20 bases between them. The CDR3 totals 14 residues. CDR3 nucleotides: TGTGCCACCAAGGGTATCGGGCCCTGGACTGAAGCTTTCTTT. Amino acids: CATKGIGPWTEAFF.

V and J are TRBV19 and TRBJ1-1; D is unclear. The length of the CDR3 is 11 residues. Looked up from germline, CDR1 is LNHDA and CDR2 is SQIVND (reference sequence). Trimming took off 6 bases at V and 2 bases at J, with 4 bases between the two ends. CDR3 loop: CASSSNTEAFF. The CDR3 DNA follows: TGTGCCAGTAGCTCTAACACTGAAGCTTTCTTT.

The DNA for the CDR3 is TGTGCCAGCAGCCAGCCGGGACAAGGCTACGAGCAGTACTTC. Translated, it gives CASSQPGQGYEQYF. J is TRBJ2-7 and V is TRBV7-8; possible D gene TRBD1, 6 bases. The ends were cut back, 5 bases at V and 3 bases at J, with 14 bases in the middle. CDR3 length: 14 residues. Germline CDR1 and CDR2: SGHVS and FQNEAQ.

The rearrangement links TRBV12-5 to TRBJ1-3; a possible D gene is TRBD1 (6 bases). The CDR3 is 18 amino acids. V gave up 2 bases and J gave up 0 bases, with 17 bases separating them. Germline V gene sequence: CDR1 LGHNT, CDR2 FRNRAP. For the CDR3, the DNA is TGTGCTAGTGGTTTGACCCGAACCGGGACAAACTCTGGAAACACCATATATTTT. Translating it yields CASGLTRTGTNSGNTIYF.

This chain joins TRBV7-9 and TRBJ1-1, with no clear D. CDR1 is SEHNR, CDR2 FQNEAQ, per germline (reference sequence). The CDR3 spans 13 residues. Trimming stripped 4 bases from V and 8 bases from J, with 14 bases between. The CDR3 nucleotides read TGTGCCAGCAGCTCCCCTAGGGAGATAGAAGCTTTCTTT. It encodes CASSSPREIEAFF.

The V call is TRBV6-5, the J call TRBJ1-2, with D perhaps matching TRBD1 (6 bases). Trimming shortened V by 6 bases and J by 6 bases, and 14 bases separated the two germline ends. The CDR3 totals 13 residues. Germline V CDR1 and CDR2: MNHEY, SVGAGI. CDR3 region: CASRRPGQDGYTF. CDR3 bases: TGTGCCAGCAGACGCCCGGGACAAGATGGCTACACCTTC.

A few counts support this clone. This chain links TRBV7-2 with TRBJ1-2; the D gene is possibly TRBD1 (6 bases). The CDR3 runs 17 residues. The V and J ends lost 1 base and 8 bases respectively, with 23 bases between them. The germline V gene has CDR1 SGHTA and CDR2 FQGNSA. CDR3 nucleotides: TGTGCCAGCAGCTTAGTGTTTGGCAGGGCCCAAAGGGGGGGCTACACCTTC. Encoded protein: CASSLVFGRAQRGGYTF.

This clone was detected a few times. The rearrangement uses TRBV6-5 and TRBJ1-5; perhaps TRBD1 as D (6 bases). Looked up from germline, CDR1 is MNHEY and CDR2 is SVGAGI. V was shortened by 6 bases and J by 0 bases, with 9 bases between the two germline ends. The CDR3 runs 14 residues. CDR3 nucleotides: TGTGCCAGCAGAGGGGGGGCTAGCAATCAGCCCCAGCATTTT. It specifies CASRGGASNQPQHF.

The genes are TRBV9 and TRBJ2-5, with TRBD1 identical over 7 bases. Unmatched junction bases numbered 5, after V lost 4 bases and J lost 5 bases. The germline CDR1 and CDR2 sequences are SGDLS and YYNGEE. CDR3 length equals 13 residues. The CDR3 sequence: CASSQDRVETQYF. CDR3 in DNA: TGTGCCAGCAGCCAAGACAGGGTTGAGACCCAGTACTTC.

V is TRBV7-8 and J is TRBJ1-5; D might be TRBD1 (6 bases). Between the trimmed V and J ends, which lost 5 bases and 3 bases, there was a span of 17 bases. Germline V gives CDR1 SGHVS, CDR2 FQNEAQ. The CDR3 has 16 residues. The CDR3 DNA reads TGTGCCAGCAGCAATGGGACATCGGGCTACAATCAGCCCCAGCATTTT. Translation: CASSNGTSGYNQPQHF.

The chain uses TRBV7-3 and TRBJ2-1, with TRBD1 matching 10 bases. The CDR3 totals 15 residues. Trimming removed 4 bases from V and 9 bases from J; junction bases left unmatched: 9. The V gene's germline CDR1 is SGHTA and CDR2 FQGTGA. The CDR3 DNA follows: TGTGCCAGCAGCTACCCGGGACAGGGGACGGGTGAGCAGTTCTTC. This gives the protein CASSYPGQGTGEQFF.

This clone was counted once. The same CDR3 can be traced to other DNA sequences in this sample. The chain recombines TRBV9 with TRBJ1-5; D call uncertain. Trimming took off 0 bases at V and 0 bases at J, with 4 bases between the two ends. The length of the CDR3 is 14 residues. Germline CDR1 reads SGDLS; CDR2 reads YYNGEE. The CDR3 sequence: CASSVADSNQPQHF. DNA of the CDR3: TGTGCCAGCAGCGTAGCAGATAGCAATCAGCCCCAGCATTTT.

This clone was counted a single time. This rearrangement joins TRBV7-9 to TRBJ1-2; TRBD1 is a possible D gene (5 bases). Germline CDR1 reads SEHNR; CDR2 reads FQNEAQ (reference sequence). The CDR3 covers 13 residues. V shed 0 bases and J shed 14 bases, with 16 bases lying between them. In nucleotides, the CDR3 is TGTGCCAGCAGCTTAGCTGGAACAGGCGTATTAACCTTC. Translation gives CASSLAGTGVLTF.

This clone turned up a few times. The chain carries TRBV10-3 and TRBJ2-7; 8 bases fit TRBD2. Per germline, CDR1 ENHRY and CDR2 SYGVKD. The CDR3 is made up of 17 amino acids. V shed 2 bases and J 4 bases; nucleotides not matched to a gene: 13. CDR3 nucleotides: TGTGCCATCAGTGAGAGGGTCGCGGGGGGAAAATCTTACGAGCAGTACTTC. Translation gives CAISERVAGGKSYEQYF.

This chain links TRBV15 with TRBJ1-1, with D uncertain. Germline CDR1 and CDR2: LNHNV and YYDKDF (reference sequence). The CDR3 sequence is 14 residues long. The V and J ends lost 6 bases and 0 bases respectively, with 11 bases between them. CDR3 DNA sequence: TGTGCCACCAGGGGCCGCGGGCTGAACACTGAAGCTTTCTTT. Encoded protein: CATRGRGLNTEAFF.

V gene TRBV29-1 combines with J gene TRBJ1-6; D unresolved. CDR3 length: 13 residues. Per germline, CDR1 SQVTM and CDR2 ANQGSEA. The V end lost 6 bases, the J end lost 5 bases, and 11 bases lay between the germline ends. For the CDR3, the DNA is TGCAGCGTCGCTAGATCTGATAATTCACCCCTCCACTTT. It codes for CSVARSDNSPLHF.

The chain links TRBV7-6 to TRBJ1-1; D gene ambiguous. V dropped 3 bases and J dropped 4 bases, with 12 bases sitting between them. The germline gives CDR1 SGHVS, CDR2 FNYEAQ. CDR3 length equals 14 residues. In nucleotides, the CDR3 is TGTGCCAGCAGCTTGGGAGGCCATAGCACTGAAGCTTTCTTT. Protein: CASSLGGHSTEAFF.

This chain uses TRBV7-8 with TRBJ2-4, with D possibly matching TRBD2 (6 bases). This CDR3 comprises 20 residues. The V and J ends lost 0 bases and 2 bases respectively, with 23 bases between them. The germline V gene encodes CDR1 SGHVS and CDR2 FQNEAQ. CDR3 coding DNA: TGTGCCAGCAGCTTAGCCCTAGGTGACCGCGGGGAGCTACCCAAAAACATTCAGTACTTC. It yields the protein CASSLALGDRGELPKNIQYF.

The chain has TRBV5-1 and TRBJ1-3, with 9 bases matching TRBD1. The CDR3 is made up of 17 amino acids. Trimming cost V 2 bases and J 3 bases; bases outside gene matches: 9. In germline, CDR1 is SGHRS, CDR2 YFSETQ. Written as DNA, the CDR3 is TGCGCCAGCAGCTTAGAAGGACAGGGGATCGTTGGAAACACCATATATTTT. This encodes CASSLEGQGIVGNTIYF.

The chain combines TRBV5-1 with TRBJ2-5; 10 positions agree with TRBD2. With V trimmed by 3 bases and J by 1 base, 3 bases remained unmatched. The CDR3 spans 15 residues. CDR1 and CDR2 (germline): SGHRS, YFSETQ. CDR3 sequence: CASSWTSGSQETQYF. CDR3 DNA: TGCGCCAGCAGCTGGACTAGCGGCTCCCAAGAGACCCAGTACTTC.

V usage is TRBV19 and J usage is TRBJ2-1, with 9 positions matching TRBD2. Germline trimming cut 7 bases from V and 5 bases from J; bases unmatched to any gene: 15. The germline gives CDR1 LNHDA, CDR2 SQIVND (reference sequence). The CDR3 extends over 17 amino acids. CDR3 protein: CASTQPGVSGGDNEQFF. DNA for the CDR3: TGTGCCAGTACCCAACCGGGGGTTAGCGGGGGAGACAATGAGCAGTTCTTC.

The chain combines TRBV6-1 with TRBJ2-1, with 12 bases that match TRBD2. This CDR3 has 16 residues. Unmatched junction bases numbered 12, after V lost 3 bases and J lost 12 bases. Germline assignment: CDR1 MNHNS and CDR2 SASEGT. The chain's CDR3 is CASSDQRASGGALQFF. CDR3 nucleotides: TGTGCCAGCAGTGACCAAAGGGCTAGCGGGGGGGCGTTGCAGTTCTTC.

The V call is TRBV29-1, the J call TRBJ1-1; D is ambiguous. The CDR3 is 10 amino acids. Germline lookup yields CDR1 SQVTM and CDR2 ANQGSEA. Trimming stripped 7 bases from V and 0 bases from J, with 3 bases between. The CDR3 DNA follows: TGCAGCGGATTGAACACTGAAGCTTTCTTT. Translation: CSGLNTEAFF.

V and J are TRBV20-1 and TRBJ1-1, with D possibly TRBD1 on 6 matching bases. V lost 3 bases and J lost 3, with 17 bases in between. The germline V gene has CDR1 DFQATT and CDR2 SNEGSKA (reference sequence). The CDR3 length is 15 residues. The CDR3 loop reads CSASQIRTEHTEAFF. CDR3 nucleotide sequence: TGCAGTGCTAGTCAAATTCGGACAGAACACACTGAAGCTTTCTTT.